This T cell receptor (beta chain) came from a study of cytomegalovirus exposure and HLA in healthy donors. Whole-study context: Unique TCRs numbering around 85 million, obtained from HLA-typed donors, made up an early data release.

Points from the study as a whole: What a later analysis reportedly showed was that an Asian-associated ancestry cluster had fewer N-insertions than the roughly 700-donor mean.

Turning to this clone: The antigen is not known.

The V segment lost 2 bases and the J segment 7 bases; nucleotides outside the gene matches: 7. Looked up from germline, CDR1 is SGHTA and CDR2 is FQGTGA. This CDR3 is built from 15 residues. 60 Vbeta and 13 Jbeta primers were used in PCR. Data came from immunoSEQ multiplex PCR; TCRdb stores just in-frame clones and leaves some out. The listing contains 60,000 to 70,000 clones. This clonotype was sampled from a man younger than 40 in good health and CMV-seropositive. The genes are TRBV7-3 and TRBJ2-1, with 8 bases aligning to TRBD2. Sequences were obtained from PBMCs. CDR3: CASSLAGGPRNEQFF. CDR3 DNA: TGTGCCAGCAGCTTAGCGGGGGGCCCCCGGAATGAGCAGTTCTTC.